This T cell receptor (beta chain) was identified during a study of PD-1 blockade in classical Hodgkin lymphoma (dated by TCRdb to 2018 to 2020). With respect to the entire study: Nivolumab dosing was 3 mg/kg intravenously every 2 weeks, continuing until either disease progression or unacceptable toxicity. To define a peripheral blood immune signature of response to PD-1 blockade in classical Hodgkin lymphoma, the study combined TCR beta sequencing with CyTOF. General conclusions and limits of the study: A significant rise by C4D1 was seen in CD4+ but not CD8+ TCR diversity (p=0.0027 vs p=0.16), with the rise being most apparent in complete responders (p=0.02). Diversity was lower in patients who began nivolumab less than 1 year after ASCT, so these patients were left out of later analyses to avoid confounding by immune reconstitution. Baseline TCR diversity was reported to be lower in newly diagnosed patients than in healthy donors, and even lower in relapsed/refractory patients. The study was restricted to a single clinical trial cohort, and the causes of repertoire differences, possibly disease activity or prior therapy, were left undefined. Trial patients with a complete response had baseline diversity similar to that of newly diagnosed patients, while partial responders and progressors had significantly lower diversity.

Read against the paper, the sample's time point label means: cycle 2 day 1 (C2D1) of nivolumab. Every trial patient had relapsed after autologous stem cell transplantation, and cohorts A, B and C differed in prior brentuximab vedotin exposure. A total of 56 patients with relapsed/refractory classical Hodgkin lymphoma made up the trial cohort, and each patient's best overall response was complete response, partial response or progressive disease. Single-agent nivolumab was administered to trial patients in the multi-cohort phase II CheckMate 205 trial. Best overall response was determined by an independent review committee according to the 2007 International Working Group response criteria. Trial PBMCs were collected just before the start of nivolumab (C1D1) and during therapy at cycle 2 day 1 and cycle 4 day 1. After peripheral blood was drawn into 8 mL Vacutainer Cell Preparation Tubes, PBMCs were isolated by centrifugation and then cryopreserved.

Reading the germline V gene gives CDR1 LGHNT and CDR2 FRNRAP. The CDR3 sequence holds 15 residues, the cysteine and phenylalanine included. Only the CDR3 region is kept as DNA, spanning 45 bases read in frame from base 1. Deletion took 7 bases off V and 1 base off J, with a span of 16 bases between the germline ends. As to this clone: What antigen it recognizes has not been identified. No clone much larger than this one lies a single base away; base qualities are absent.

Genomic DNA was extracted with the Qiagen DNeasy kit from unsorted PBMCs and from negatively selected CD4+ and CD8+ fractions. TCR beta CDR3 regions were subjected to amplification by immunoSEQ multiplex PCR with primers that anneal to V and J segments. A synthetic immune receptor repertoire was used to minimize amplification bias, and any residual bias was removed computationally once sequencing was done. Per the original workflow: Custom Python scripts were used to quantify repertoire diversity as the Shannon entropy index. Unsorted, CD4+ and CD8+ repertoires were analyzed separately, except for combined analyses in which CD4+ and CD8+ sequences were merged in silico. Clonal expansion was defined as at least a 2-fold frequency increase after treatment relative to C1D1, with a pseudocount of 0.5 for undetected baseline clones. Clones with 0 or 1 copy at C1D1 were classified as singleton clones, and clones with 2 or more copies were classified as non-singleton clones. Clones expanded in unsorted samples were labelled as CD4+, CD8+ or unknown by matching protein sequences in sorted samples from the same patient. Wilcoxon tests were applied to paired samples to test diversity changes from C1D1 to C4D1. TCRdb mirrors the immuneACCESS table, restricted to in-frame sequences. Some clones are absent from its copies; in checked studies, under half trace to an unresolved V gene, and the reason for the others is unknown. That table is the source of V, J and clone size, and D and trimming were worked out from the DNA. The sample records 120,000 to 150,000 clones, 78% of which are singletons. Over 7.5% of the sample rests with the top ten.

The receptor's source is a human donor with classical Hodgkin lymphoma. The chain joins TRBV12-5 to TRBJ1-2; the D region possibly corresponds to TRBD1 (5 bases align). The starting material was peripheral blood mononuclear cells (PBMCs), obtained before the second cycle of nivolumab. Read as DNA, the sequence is TGTGCTAGTGTGTCCCCACCGGACAATAACTATGGCTACACCTTC. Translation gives CASVSPPDNNYGYTF.